A selection of T cell receptor beta chains follows, all from one sample in a study of shared clonotypes between healthy human individuals. Clones were sequenced by immunoSEQ multiplex PCR, and TCRdb holds only the in-frame ones, with some missing. Among about 2.4 million clones listed, approximately 94% were seen once. Sequenced input: naive CD4+ T cells from PBMCs. These receptors all come from a man aged 18 to 35 in good health. Some clones in this sample may be carry-over from other donors' samples. CDR3s include the opening cysteine and the closing phenylalanine or tryptophan. Each record gives: J gene, V gene, CDR3 length, D gene, clone size, CDR3 protein, CDR3 DNA. D genes are given only for firm matches. Clone size is given for some rows only: seen once, a few or many times, or a class if the clone is expanded.

J: TRBJ1-5; V: TRBV28; length: 14; D: NA; size: few; CDR3: CASSFSGRGQPQHF; DNA: TGTGCCAGCAGTTTCTCAGGGAGGGGACAGCCCCAGCATTTT
J: TRBJ1-1; V: TRBV18; length: 15; D: TRBD1; size: few; CDR3: CASSPRTGIGTEAFF; DNA: TGTGCCAGCTCACCACGGACAGGGATTGGGACTGAAGCTTTCTTT
J: TRBJ1-1; V: TRBV12-2; length: 12; D: NA; size: NA; CDR3: CASRFPNTEAFF; DNA: TGTGCAAGTCGCTTCCCGAACACTGAAGCTTTCTTT
J: TRBJ2-2; V: TRBV10-3; length: 15; D: TRBD2; size: NA; CDR3: CAITPGLAINGELFF; DNA: TGTGCCATCACCCCGGGACTAGCTATCAACGGGGAGCTGTTTTTT
J: TRBJ2-7; V: TRBV11-2; length: 14; D: NA; size: NA; CDR3: CASSLDIWVHEQYF; DNA: TGTGCCAGCAGCTTAGATATCTGGGTCCACGAGCAGTACTTC
J: TRBJ1-4; V: TRBV7-2; length: 15; D: NA; size: NA; CDR3: CASSFSHDETEKLFF; DNA: TGTGCCAGCAGCTTCTCTCATGACGAAACAGAAAAACTGTTTTTT
J: TRBJ1-2; V: TRBV28; length: 16; D: NA; size: NA; CDR3: CASSGGDPKSNYGYTF; DNA: TGTGCCAGCAGCGGAGGGGATCCGAAATCTAACTATGGCTACACCTTC
J: TRBJ2-3; V: TRBV18; length: 13; D: NA; size: NA; CDR3: CASVPLSTDTQYF; DNA: TGTGCCAGCGTCCCCCTAAGCACAGATACGCAGTATTTT
J: TRBJ1-2; V: TRBV29-1; length: 17; D: TRBD1; size: NA; CDR3: CSVEDRDRGRGDYGYTF; DNA: TGCAGCGTTGAAGATCGTGACAGGGGGCGTGGGGACTATGGCTACACCTTC
J: TRBJ2-7; V: TRBV9; length: 13; D: TRBD1; size: NA; CDR3: CASSRTGSYEQYF; DNA: TGTGCCAGCAGCAGGACAGGGTCCTACGAGCAGTACTTC
J: TRBJ2-6; V: TRBV7-9; length: 15; D: NA; size: NA; CDR3: CASSLGVSGANVLTF; DNA: TGTGCCAGCAGCTTAGGTGTCTCTGGGGCCAACGTCCTGACTTTC
J: TRBJ1-2; V: TRBV27; length: 15; D: NA; size: NA; CDR3: CASTYRENSRGGYTF; DNA: TGTGCCAGCACCTATCGTGAGAACTCCCGGGGTGGCTACACCTTC
J: TRBJ2-3; V: TRBV29-1; length: 15; D: NA; size: NA; CDR3: CSVEGPQGLARTQYF; DNA: TGCAGCGTTGAGGGTCCGCAGGGGCTGGCGCGTACGCAGTATTTT
J: TRBJ1-5; V: TRBV25-1; length: 13; D: NA; size: NA; CDR3: CASADRSNQPQHF; DNA: TGTGCCAGTGCCGACAGGAGCAATCAGCCCCAGCATTTT
J: TRBJ1-3; V: TRBV25-1; length: 14; D: NA; size: NA; CDR3: CASSYSLSGNTIYF; DNA: TGTGCCAGCAGCTACAGCCTCTCTGGAAACACCATATATTTT
J: TRBJ2-1; V: TRBV19; length: 13; D: NA; size: NA; CDR3: CASSIRNSREQFF; DNA: TGTGCCAGTAGTATAAGGAATAGCCGTGAGCAGTTCTTC
J: TRBJ2-7; V: TRBV6-5; length: 14; D: NA; size: NA; CDR3: CASSYGPVGYEQYF; DNA: TGTGCCAGCAGTTACGGGCCTGTAGGCTACGAGCAGTACTTC
J: TRBJ1-4; V: TRBV18; length: 13; D: NA; size: NA; CDR3: CASSPEGREKLFF; DNA: TGTGCCAGCTCACCAGAGGGCCGGGAAAAACTGTTTTTT
J: TRBJ2-7; V: TRBV30; length: 15; D: NA; size: NA; CDR3: CAWSVFASLFYEQYF; DNA: TGTGCCTGGAGTGTCTTTGCTAGCCTCTTCTACGAGCAGTACTTC
J: TRBJ2-7; V: TRBV14; length: 15; D: TRBD1; size: NA; CDR3: CASAGPGQGRYEQYF; DNA: TGTGCCAGCGCTGGACCGGGACAGGGGAGGTACGAGCAGTACTTC
J: TRBJ1-1; V: TRBV7-9; length: 14; D: NA; size: NA; CDR3: CASSLRAMNTEAFF; DNA: TGTGCCAGCAGCTTAAGGGCCATGAACACTGAAGCTTTCTTT
J: TRBJ2-7; V: TRBV28; length: 15; D: TRBD1; size: NA; CDR3: CASSRQGIDGDEQYF; DNA: TGTGCCAGCAGTCGACAGGGTATCGATGGGGACGAGCAGTACTTC
J: TRBJ2-5; V: TRBV5-1; length: 16; D: NA; size: NA; CDR3: CASSLDRLADRETQYF; DNA: TGCGCCAGCAGCTTGGATCGCCTAGCCGATAGGGAGACCCAGTACTTC
J: TRBJ2-1; V: TRBV28; length: 12; D: NA; size: NA; CDR3: CASSFAPNEQFF; DNA: TGTGCCAGCAGTTTTGCGCCTAATGAGCAGTTCTTC
J: TRBJ1-1; V: TRBV19; length: 13; D: NA; size: NA; CDR3: CASSRDNRAEAFF; DNA: TGTGCCAGTAGTAGGGACAACAGGGCTGAAGCTTTCTTT
J: TRBJ1-5; V: TRBV2; length: 14; D: NA; size: once; CDR3: CASSSSATRQPQHF; DNA: TGTGCCAGCAGCAGTTCAGCCACCCGTCAGCCCCAGCATTTT
J: TRBJ2-7; V: TRBV7-6; length: 16; D: TRBD1; size: NA; CDR3: CASSNNPGGYSYEQYF; DNA: TGTGCCAGCAGCAACAATCCAGGGGGCTACTCCTACGAGCAGTACTTC
J: TRBJ1-5; V: TRBV7-2; length: 15; D: TRBD1; size: NA; CDR3: CASSIRTGQGQPQHF; DNA: TGTGCCAGCAGCATAAGGACAGGTCAAGGTCAGCCCCAGCATTTT
J: TRBJ2-3; V: TRBV6-5; length: 16; D: TRBD1; size: NA; CDR3: CASSYVGTVSTDTQYF; DNA: TGTGCCAGCAGTTACGTAGGGACAGTTAGCACAGATACGCAGTATTTT
J: TRBJ1-2; V: TRBV19; length: 13; D: NA; size: NA; CDR3: CASTPTHYYGYTF; DNA: TGTGCCAGTACCCCCACTCACTACTATGGCTACACCTTC
J: TRBJ2-1; V: TRBV27; length: 16; D: TRBD1; size: NA; CDR3: CASRQPGTAIYNEQFF; DNA: TGTGCCAGCAGACAGCCTGGGACAGCTATTTACAATGAGCAGTTCTTC
J: TRBJ2-2; V: TRBV19; length: 15; D: TRBD1; size: NA; CDR3: CASSSRTGSPGELFF; DNA: TGTGCCAGTAGTTCCCGGACAGGGTCCCCCGGGGAGCTGTTTTTT
J: TRBJ2-1; V: TRBV7-2; length: 14; D: NA; size: NA; CDR3: CASSLYGRHNEQFF; DNA: TGTGCCAGCAGCTTATATGGGAGACACAATGAGCAGTTCTTC
J: TRBJ1-1; V: TRBV7-9; length: 16; D: TRBD1; size: NA; CDR3: CASSLWTGGVGTEAFF; DNA: TGTGCCAGCAGCCTATGGACAGGGGGCGTCGGCACTGAAGCTTTCTTT
J: TRBJ1-5; V: TRBV15; length: 18; D: NA; size: NA; CDR3: CATSRGVRAQDSNQPQHF; DNA: TGTGCCACCAGCAGAGGGGTTCGGGCTCAAGATAGCAATCAGCCCCAGCATTTT
J: TRBJ1-1; V: TRBV2; length: 14; D: TRBD1; size: few; CDR3: CASSLRGKNTEAFF; DNA: TGTGCCAGCAGCCTCAGGGGGAAGAACACTGAAGCTTTCTTT
J: TRBJ2-2; V: TRBV6-1; length: 12; D: NA; size: NA; CDR3: CASIGWAGELFF; DNA: TGTGCCAGCATCGGGTGGGCCGGGGAGCTGTTTTTT
J: TRBJ2-1; V: TRBV6-1; length: 15; D: TRBD2; size: NA; CDR3: CASSLGLVFLDEQFF; DNA: TGTGCCAGCAGCCTTGGACTAGTTTTTCTGGATGAGCAGTTCTTC
J: TRBJ1-5; V: TRBV7-3; length: 15; D: TRBD1; size: NA; CDR3: CASSLSQGKNQPQHF; DNA: TGTGCCAGCAGCTTATCACAGGGGAAGAATCAGCCCCAGCATTTT
J: TRBJ2-5; V: TRBV30; length: 15; D: NA; size: once; CDR3: CAWSVGAGARETQYF; DNA: TGTGCCTGGAGTGTAGGTGCGGGGGCGAGGGAGACCCAGTACTTC
J: TRBJ2-2; V: TRBV7-3; length: 17; D: TRBD2; size: NA; CDR3: CASSKAREGQNTGELFF; DNA: TGTGCCAGCAGTAAAGCGCGGGAGGGCCAGAACACCGGGGAGCTGTTTTTT
J: TRBJ1-5; V: TRBV28; length: 14; D: NA; size: NA; CDR3: CASSSATGGQPQHF; DNA: TGTGCCAGCAGTTCCGCTACCGGCGGTCAGCCCCAGCATTTT
J: TRBJ1-5; V: TRBV9; length: 13; D: NA; size: NA; CDR3: CASSVGQNQPQHF; DNA: TGTGCCAGCAGCGTAGGGCAAAATCAGCCCCAGCATTTT
J: TRBJ2-1; V: TRBV28; length: 16; D: NA; size: NA; CDR3: CASSPLGGGSYNEQFF; DNA: TGTGCCAGCAGTCCCCTCGGGGGAGGCTCCTACAATGAGCAGTTCTTC
J: TRBJ2-1; V: TRBV11-2; length: 15; D: TRBD1; size: once; CDR3: CASSFWTGAYNEQFF; DNA: TGTGCCAGCAGCTTTTGGACAGGGGCGTACAATGAGCAGTTCTTC
J: TRBJ2-4; V: TRBV15; length: 15; D: NA; size: NA; CDR3: CATSRDWGAKNIQYF; DNA: TGTGCCACCAGCAGAGATTGGGGGGCCAAAAACATTCAGTACTTC
J: TRBJ2-3; V: TRBV4-1; length: 15; D: NA; size: NA; CDR3: CASSHLGLSTDTQYF; DNA: TGCGCCAGCAGCCATCTCGGGCTCAGCACAGATACGCAGTATTTT
J: TRBJ1-2; V: TRBV6-1; length: 13; D: TRBD1; size: NA; CDR3: CASSGTGLYGYTF; DNA: TGTGCCAGCAGTGGGACAGGCCTCTATGGCTACACCTTC
J: TRBJ1-2; V: TRBV2; length: 14; D: TRBD1; size: NA; CDR3: CASKSSTGFGGYTF; DNA: TGTGCCAGCAAAAGTTCGACAGGGTTTGGTGGCTACACCTTC
J: TRBJ2-4; V: TRBV28; length: 15; D: NA; size: NA; CDR3: CASSLAGDTKNIQYF; DNA: TGTGCCAGCAGTTTGGCAGGGGATACCAAAAACATTCAGTACTTC
J: TRBJ2-7; V: TRBV7-9; length: 14; D: NA; size: NA; CDR3: CASISTRTSYEQYF; DNA: TGTGCCAGCATCAGCACCAGGACCTCCTACGAGCAGTACTTC
J: TRBJ1-5; V: TRBV2; length: 15; D: NA; size: NA; CDR3: CASGGLRGGRQPQHF; DNA: TGTGCCAGCGGAGGGCTCAGGGGTGGGCGTCAGCCCCAGCATTTT
J: TRBJ1-1; V: TRBV29-1; length: 15; D: NA; size: NA; CDR3: CSASPWGAQDTEAFF; DNA: TGCAGCGCGTCTCCCTGGGGGGCGCAGGACACTGAAGCTTTCTTT
J: TRBJ1-1; V: TRBV7-7; length: 13; D: NA; size: NA; CDR3: CASSLRQNTEAFF; DNA: TGTGCCAGCAGCTTGAGGCAGAACACTGAAGCTTTCTTT
J: TRBJ1-2; V: TRBV5-1; length: 14; D: NA; size: NA; CDR3: CASSPAGAEDGYTF; DNA: TGCGCCAGCAGCCCGGCCGGGGCGGAGGATGGCTACACCTTC